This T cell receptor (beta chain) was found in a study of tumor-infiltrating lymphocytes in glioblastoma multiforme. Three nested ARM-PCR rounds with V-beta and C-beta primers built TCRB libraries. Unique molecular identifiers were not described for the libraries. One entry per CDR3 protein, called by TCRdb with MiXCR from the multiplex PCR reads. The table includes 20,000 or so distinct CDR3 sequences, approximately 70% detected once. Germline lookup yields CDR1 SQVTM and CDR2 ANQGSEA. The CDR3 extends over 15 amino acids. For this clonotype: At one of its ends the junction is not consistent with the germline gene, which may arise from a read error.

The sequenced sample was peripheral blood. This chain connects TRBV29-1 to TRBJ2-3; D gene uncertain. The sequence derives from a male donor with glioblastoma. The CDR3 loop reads CIVEDLWSTADTQYF. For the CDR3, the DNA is TGCATCGTTGAAGATCTCTGGAGTACAGCAGATACGCAGTATTTT.